Below are 10 T cell receptor beta chains sequenced from a single sample in a study of blood T cell repertoires in COVID-19. Data came from immunoSEQ multiplex PCR; TCRdb stores just in-frame clones and leaves some out. The data contain some 21,000 clones, approximately 83% of them seen just once; the ten biggest clones take up over 5.5%. The sequencing input was peripheral blood. These receptors came from a human donor in a cohort sampled during active COVID-19.

The gene calls are TRBV7-2 and TRBJ1-6; D not resolved. The CDR3 consists of 15 residues. Per germline, CDR1 SGHTA and CDR2 FQGNSA. The ends were cut back, 2 bases at V and 6 bases at J, with 11 bases in the middle. CDR3 amino acids: CASSLLPQSNSPLHF. CDR3 bases: TGTGCCAGCAGCTTACTACCCCAATCTAATTCACCCCTCCACTTT.

This chain joins TRBV4-2 and TRBJ2-5, with TRBD1 identical over 8 bases. The V segment lost 4 bases and the J segment 5 bases; nucleotides outside the gene matches: 6. Looked up from germline, CDR1 is LGHNA and CDR2 is YNFKEQ. This CDR3 comprises 14 residues. The CDR3 loop is CASSRDRTPETQYF. The CDR3 DNA reads as TGTGCCAGCAGCCGGGACAGGACCCCCGAGACCCAGTACTTC.

V and J are TRBV24-1 and TRBJ1-2; the match to TRBD1 covers 10 bases. CDR1 is KGHDR and CDR2 is SFDVKD in the germline V gene. J gave up 2 bases and V 7 bases, and 0 bases lay outside the gene matches. There are 13 residues in the CDR3. The CDR3 DNA follows: TGTGCCACCAGGGACAGGGGGAACTATGGCTACACCTTC. Translated: CATRDRGNYGYTF.

V and J are TRBV19 and TRBJ1-6, with 7 bases identical to TRBD1. The germline V gene encodes CDR1 LNHDA and CDR2 SQIVND (reference sequence). V shed 9 bases and J 7 bases; nucleotides not matched to a gene: 15. This CDR3 comprises 16 residues. The CDR3 loop reads CASRIYLGQKNSPLHF. The CDR3 bases are TGTGCCAGCCGGATTTATCTGGGACAGAAGAATTCACCCCTCCACTTT.

In DNA form, the CDR3 reads TGTGCCAGCAGCTTAGTTTCCTGGGACGGGGGGGTTTGGCAGTTCTTC. Translation gives CASSLVSWDGGVWQFF. The V call is TRBV11-3, the J call TRBJ2-1, with 8 bases identical to TRBD2. V trimming: 1 base; J trimming: 12 bases; junction bases outside the gene matches: 14. Germline V gene data show CDR1 as SGHNT and CDR2 as YENEEA. The CDR3 totals 16 residues.

This chain links TRBV5-6 with TRBJ2-3, with D tentatively TRBD2 (7 bases). The V and J ends lost 5 bases and 6 bases respectively, with 19 bases between them. Germline lookup yields CDR1 SGHDT and CDR2 YYEEEE. This CDR3 region has 15 residues. The CDR3 sequence: CASRQFRGGADTQYF. CDR3 sequence (DNA): TGTGCCAGCAGACAATTTCGAGGGGGGGCCGATACGCAGTATTTT.

This clone was counted between two and nine times. J is TRBJ1-4 and V is TRBV6-4; a possible D gene is TRBD1 (6 bases). V gave up 3 bases and J gave up 7 bases, with 12 bases separating them. The germline gives CDR1 MRHNA, CDR2 SNTAGT. The CDR3 runs 14 residues. CDR3 region: CASSESGVTEKLFF. The CDR3 DNA sequence: TGTGCCAGCAGTGAGTCAGGGGTGACTGAAAAACTGTTTTTT.

V gene TRBV19 combines with J gene TRBJ1-4; a weak D match, TRBD1 (6 bases). Trimming removed 3 bases at V and 5 bases at J, with 13 bases between. Germline V lookup: CDR1 LNHDA, CDR2 SQIVND (reference sequence). The CDR3 covers 15 residues. The CDR3 loop is CASSIWGGPNEKLFF. DNA for the CDR3: TGTGCCAGTAGTATCTGGGGGGGCCCGAATGAAAAACTGTTTTTT.

The V gene is TRBV5-6, the J gene TRBJ2-1, with D perhaps TRBD1 (5 bases). V shed 0 bases and J shed 2 bases, with 15 bases lying between them. The CDR3 is made up of 17 amino acids. The germline CDR1 and CDR2 sequences are SGHDT and YYEEEE. CDR3 amino acids: CASSLEGSKGTYNEQFF. The CDR3 DNA is TGTGCCAGCAGCTTGGAGGGGTCTAAGGGAACCTACAATGAGCAGTTCTTC.

The chain has TRBV5-1 and TRBJ2-5; 11 bases line up with TRBD1. The CDR3 is made up of 14 amino acids. The V and J ends lost 4 bases and 5 bases, in that order; junction bases with no gene match: 4. The germline CDR1 and CDR2 sequences are SGHRS and YFSETQ. CDR3 coding DNA: TGCGCCAGCAGCATGGGACAGGGGGAGGAGACCCAGTACTTC. Translation: CASSMGQGEETQYF.